These 23 T cell receptor beta chains share one sample of origin, sequenced in a study of blood T cell repertoires in COVID-19. TCRdb's table, derived via immunoSEQ multiplex PCR, lists solely in-frame clones and lacks some. Of some 120,000 clones listed, more than 70% are singletons. Sequencing was done on a sample of peripheral blood. The receptor source for this set is a man between 65 and 85 years old with acute or convalescent COVID-19.

The V and J genes are TRBV6-1 and TRBJ2-7; 8 bases line up with TRBD1. The CDR3 covers 16 residues. CDR1 MNHNS and CDR2 SASEGT come from the germline V gene. After removal of 1 base from V and 2 bases from J, the junction contained 7 bases not matched to a gene. CDR3 residues: CASSEERRQGPYEQYF. CDR3 DNA: TGTGCCAGCAGTGAAGAGAGGAGACAGGGGCCCTACGAGCAGTACTTC.

The chain recombines TRBV5-1 with TRBJ1-4; D might be TRBD1 (5 bases). Deletions cut 4 bases from V and 4 bases from J, with 11 bases between. The CDR3 runs 14 residues. Germline V gene sequence: CDR1 SGHRS, CDR2 YFSETQ. Written as DNA, the CDR3 is TGCGCCAGCAGCCCGCGGGACCTTAATGAAAAACTGTTTTTT. This codes for CASSPRDLNEKLFF.

This clone was picked up a small number of times. This chain uses TRBV29-1 with TRBJ1-3; D gene uncertain. The CDR3 has 14 residues. The V end was cut by 4 bases, the J end by 2 bases, with 12 bases between. Germline V gives CDR1 SQVTM, CDR2 ANQGSEA. CDR3 sequence reads: CSVGARLAGNTIYF. Here the CDR3 DNA reads TGCAGCGTTGGGGCCCGACTAGCTGGAAACACCATATATTTT.

The rearrangement links TRBV9 to TRBJ2-2, with D hard to call. This CDR3 is built from 12 residues. CDR1 is SGDLS, CDR2 YYNGEE, per germline. Trimming left V 0 bases short and J 7 bases short, with 4 bases between. CDR3 nucleotides: TGTGCCAGCAGCGTAGCTCTCGGGGAGCTGTTTTTT. It yields the protein CASSVALGELFF.

A single count supports this clone. The chain joins TRBV6-2 or TRBV6-3 to TRBJ2-1; 7 bases map to TRBD2. Germline V CDR1 and CDR2: MNHEY, SVGEGT. Losses at the gene ends were 2 bases for V and 0 bases for J; bases not matched to a gene: 4. The CDR3 loop spans 16 amino acids. The CDR3 sequence is CASSYRGGSSYNEQFF. CDR3 bases: TGTGCCAGCAGTTACCGCGGCGGGAGCTCCTACAATGAGCAGTTCTTC.

This clone was counted between two and nine times. The V call is TRBV20-1, the J call TRBJ1-2; D ambiguous. The germline V gene encodes CDR1 DFQATT and CDR2 SNEGSKA (reference sequence). The ends were cut back, 3 bases at V and 1 base at J, with 6 bases in the middle. This CDR3 contains 12 residues. This CDR3 reads CSASRGNYGYTF. For the CDR3, the DNA is TGCAGTGCTAGTCGGGGTAACTATGGCTACACCTTC.

V usage is TRBV4-2 and J usage is TRBJ1-3; 7 nucleotides align to TRBD1. CDR3 length: 16 residues. Trimming cost V 5 bases and J 0 bases; bases outside gene matches: 7. Germline V gene lookup returns CDR1 LGHNA and CDR2 YNFKEQ. CDR3 sequence (DNA): TGTGCCAGCAGCGACAGGGCGGGTGACTCTGGAAACACCATATATTTT. Translating it yields CASSDRAGDSGNTIYF.

The genes are TRBV4-1 and TRBJ1-5; D gene ambiguous. Germline V gene data show CDR1 as MGHRA and CDR2 as YSYEKL. Trimming stripped 5 bases from V and 9 bases from J, with 8 bases between. This CDR3 region has 11 residues. DNA of the CDR3: TGCGCCAGCAGCGCCGGAGGGCCCCAGCATTTT. It is translated as CASSAGGPQHF.

The genes are TRBV4-2 and TRBJ2-5; 10 nucleotides line up with TRBD1. The CDR3 sequence is 15 residues long. Germline values: CDR1 LGHNA, CDR2 YNFKEQ. V lost 0 bases, J lost 7 bases, and 5 bases stayed unmatched. CDR3 residues: CASSQDGGQGWTQYF. The DNA of the CDR3 is TGTGCCAGCAGCCAAGATGGGGGACAGGGGTGGACCCAGTACTTC.

The chain employs TRBV20-1 and TRBJ1-1; D not resolved. The germline V and J ends were trimmed by 3 bases and 1 base, with 12 bases remaining between them. Looked up from germline, CDR1 is DFQATT and CDR2 is SNEGSKA (reference sequence). The CDR3 length is 14 residues. The CDR3 spells CSASVGVQNTEAFF. CDR3 coding DNA: TGCAGTGCTAGTGTCGGGGTGCAGAACACTGAAGCTTTCTTT.

The chain carries TRBV5-1 and TRBJ2-6; 9 bases line up with TRBD1. CDR3 length: 18 residues. V lost 4 bases and J lost 0; bases outside the gene matches: 8. In germline, CDR1 is SGHRS, CDR2 YFSETQ. For the CDR3, the DNA is TGCGCCAGCAGCCCCGTAAGGACAGGGGCCTCTGGGGCCAACGTCCTGACTTTC. This codes for CASSPVRTGASGANVLTF.

The CDR3 loop reads CASRLEESPLHF. CDR3 in DNA: TGTGCCAGCAGGCTAGAGGAATCACCCCTCCACTTT. The genes are TRBV12-3 or TRBV12-4 and TRBJ1-6; D is ambiguous. The germline V and J ends were trimmed by 6 bases and 10 bases, with 10 bases remaining between them. This CDR3 has 12 residues.

The chain's CDR3 is CATSDLLSGKMDTEAFF. In DNA form, the CDR3 reads TGTGCCACCAGTGATTTGCTGTCCGGTAAAATGGACACTGAAGCTTTCTTT. The chain combines TRBV24-1 with TRBJ1-1; no clear D gene. V was clipped by 0 bases and J by 3 bases, with 16 bases between them. This CDR3 is built from 17 residues. CDR1 KGHDR and CDR2 SFDVKD come from the germline V gene.

In its sample, this clone was seen a few times. The gene calls are TRBV4-2 and TRBJ2-7, with TRBD2 matching over 10 bases. Germline values: CDR1 LGHNA, CDR2 YNFKEQ. The CDR3 consists of 17 residues. J lost 4 bases, V lost 0 bases, and 9 bases had no gene match. This CDR3 is CASSQEFSGGAGYEQYF. CDR3 bases: TGTGCCAGCAGCCAAGAGTTCAGCGGGGGGGCCGGGTACGAGCAGTACTTC.

This clone was recorded once. The J gene is TRBJ2-3, the V gene TRBV15; D is perhaps TRBD1 (6 bases). The CDR3 runs 14 residues. Germline CDR1 reads LNHNV; CDR2 reads YYDKDF (reference sequence). Trimming took 0 bases from V and 6 from J, leaving 10 bases between them. CDR3 protein: CATSREPGQDTQYF. The CDR3 DNA follows: TGTGCCACCAGCAGAGAACCCGGACAGGATACGCAGTATTTT. The complete variable domain, with remaining parts taken from reference TRBV15 and TRBJ2-3, reads DAMVIQNPRYQVTQFGKPVTLSCSQTLNHNVMYWYQQKSSQAPKLLFHYYDKDFNNEADTPDNFQSRRPNTSFCFLDIRSPGLGDTAMYLCATSREPGQDTQYFGPGTRLTVL.

The V and J genes are TRBV5-1 and TRBJ2-2; unclear D gene. This CDR3 contains 16 residues. Deletions cut 4 bases from V and 6 bases from J, with 19 bases between. Germline loops: CDR1 SGHRS, CDR2 YFSETQ. The CDR3 region is CASSQTPQVYSGELFF. The CDR3 DNA sequence: TGCGCCAGCAGCCAAACTCCGCAGGTATACTCCGGGGAGCTGTTTTTT.

This clone came up once. The CDR3 nucleotides read TGTGCCAGCAGCTTATCACAGGGACGGGGCTACACCTTC. It codes for CASSLSQGRGYTF. V gene TRBV7-6 combines with J gene TRBJ1-2; D is perhaps TRBD1 (6 bases). Looked up from germline, CDR1 is SGHVS and CDR2 is FNYEAQ. The V end was cut by 2 bases, the J end by 8 bases, with 12 bases between. CDR3 length: 13 residues. Supplemented by reference TRBV7-6 and TRBJ1-2, the full variable domain reads GAGVSQSPRYKVTKRGQDVALRCDPISGHVSLYWYRQALGQGPEFLTYFNYEAQQDKSGLPNDRFSAERPEGSISTLTIQRTEQRDSAMYRCASSLSQGRGYTFGSGTRLTVV.

This clone was detected a few times. The chain recombines TRBV7-9 with TRBJ2-7, with 7 bases matching TRBD1. The ends lost 8 bases at V and 2 bases at J; junction bases unmatched: 6. The CDR3 runs 13 residues. CDR1 is SEHNR, CDR2 FQNEAQ, per germline (reference sequence). The CDR3 coding sequence is TGTGCCAGCTCCTTCGGACAGGCCTACGAGCAGTACTTC. The encoded protein is CASSFGQAYEQYF.

This clone was recorded once. The J gene is TRBJ1-1, the V gene TRBV30, with D hard to call. V was trimmed by 5 bases and J by 1 base, leaving 14 bases between them. The CDR3 length is 14 residues. Germline CDR1 reads GTSNPN; CDR2 reads SVGIG (reference sequence). For the CDR3, the DNA is TGTGCCTGGGACCCGCAACGGGGGAACACTGAAGCTTTCTTT. It yields the protein CAWDPQRGNTEAFF.

This clone was observed a few times. The chain has TRBV5-1 and TRBJ1-3; 7 positions agree with TRBD1. The CDR3 length is 14 residues. V dropped 7 bases and J dropped 0; count of bases not matched to a gene: 4. Germline loops: CDR1 SGHRS, CDR2 YFSETQ. The CDR3 bases are TGCGCCAGCCGGACAGGCGCCTCTGGAAACACCATATATTTT. Its translation: CASRTGASGNTIYF.

J is TRBJ2-3 and V is TRBV5-1; TRBD2 agrees at 11 bases. This CDR3 contains 17 residues. The V segment lost 0 bases and the J segment 2 bases; nucleotides outside the gene matches: 5. CDR1 is SGHRS, CDR2 YFSETQ, per germline. DNA of the CDR3: TGCGCCAGCAGCTTGGGATTAGCGGGGGGGCTCACAGATACGCAGTATTTT. It yields the protein CASSLGLAGGLTDTQYF.

The chain carries TRBV25-1 and TRBJ2-5; TRBD2 might be the D (5 bases). The CDR3 has 11 residues. The germline V and J ends were trimmed by 8 bases and 5 bases, with 9 bases remaining between them. Germline CDR1 reads MGHDK; CDR2 reads SYGVNS. CDR3 protein: CASSRRETQYF. The DNA of the CDR3 is TGTGCCAGCTCCAGGAGGGAGACCCAGTACTTC. The full variable domain, completed using reference TRBV25-1 and TRBJ2-5, is EADIYQTPRYLVIGTGKKITLECSQTMGHDKMYWYQQDPGMELHLIHYSYGVNSTEKGDLSSESTVSRIRTEHFPLTLESARPSHTSQYLCASSRRETQYFGPGTRLLVL.

A note on this clone: One junction end disagrees with the germline gene, perhaps due to a read error. This sequence joins TRBV7-7 and TRBJ1-1; D gene uncertain. The CDR3 runs to 13 residues. Per germline, CDR1 SSHAT and CDR2 FNYEAQ (reference sequence). CDR3 region: CASSATANTEAFF. The CDR3, as DNA: TGTGCTAGCAGCGCTACAGCGAACACTGAAGCTTTCTTT.